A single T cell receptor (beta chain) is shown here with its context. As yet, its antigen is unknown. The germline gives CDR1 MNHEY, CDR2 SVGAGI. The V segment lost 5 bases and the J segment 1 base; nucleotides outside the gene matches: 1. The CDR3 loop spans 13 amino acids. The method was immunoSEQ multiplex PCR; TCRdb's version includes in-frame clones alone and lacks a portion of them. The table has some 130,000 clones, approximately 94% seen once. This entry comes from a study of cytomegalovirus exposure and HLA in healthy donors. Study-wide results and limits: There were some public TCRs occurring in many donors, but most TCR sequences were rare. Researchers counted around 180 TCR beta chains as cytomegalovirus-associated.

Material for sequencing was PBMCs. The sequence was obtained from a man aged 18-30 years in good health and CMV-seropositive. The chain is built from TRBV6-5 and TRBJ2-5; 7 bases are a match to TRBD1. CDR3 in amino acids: CASSGTAQETQYF. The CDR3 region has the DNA TGTGCCAGCAGTGGGACAGCCCAAGAGACCCAGTACTTC.